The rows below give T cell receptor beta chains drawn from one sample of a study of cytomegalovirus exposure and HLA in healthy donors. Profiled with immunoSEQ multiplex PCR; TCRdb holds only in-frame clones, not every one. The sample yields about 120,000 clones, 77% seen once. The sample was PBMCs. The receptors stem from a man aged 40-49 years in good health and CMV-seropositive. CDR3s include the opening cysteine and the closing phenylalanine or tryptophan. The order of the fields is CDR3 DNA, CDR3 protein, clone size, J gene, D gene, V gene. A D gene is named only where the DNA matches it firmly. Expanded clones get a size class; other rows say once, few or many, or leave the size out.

TGTGCCAGCAGTGAATGGAGGGTCTTCACCGTCCCAAATCAGCCCCAGCATTTT CASSEWRVFTVPNQPQHF - TRBJ1-5 - TRBV6-1
TGTGCCAGCAGCGCCGGGACATCGCAAGAGACCCAGTACTTC CASSAGTSQETQYF - TRBJ2-5 - TRBV2
TGTGCCAGTAGTCCAAGGGGCACCGGGGAGCTGTTTTTT CASSPRGTGELFF - TRBJ2-2 - TRBV19
TGTGCCAGCAGCCCGGGGAGGGGATCTAGCACAGATACGCAGTATTTT CASSPGRGSSTDTQYF - TRBJ2-3 TRBD2 TRBV5-6
TGTGCCAGCAGACGAACCGGGACAGGGAGCTACGAGCAGTACTTC CASRRTGTGSYEQYF - TRBJ2-7 TRBD1 TRBV27
TGCGCCAGCAGCTTGGCCCCGGGACTAGCGGGGATAGAAGCGAATGAGCAGTTCTTC CASSLAPGLAGIEANEQFF - TRBJ2-1 TRBD2 TRBV5-1
TGTGCCAGCAGTTTAGTAGCAACAGGGGCCGAGCAGTACTTC CASSLVATGAEQYF - TRBJ2-7 TRBD1 TRBV28
TGTGCCAGCAGTGGAGGACAGGGGTTTAGGCCCCAGCATTTT CASSGGQGFRPQHF - TRBJ1-5 TRBD1 TRBV2
TGTGCCAGCAAAAAATCCGGGGGGAGCAATCAGCCCCAGCATTTT CASKKSGGSNQPQHF - TRBJ1-5 - TRBV28
TGCAGCGTTGAGTCGGCGCAGGGCTTTTTGGGCTACACCTTC CSVESAQGFLGYTF - TRBJ1-2 - TRBV29-1
TGTGCCAGCAGCACCTGGGACAGGAGTTACGAGCAGTACTTC CASSTWDRSYEQYF - TRBJ2-7 TRBD1 TRBV7-9
TGCGCCAGCAGCCAACCCTACGGGCCTAGCGGCACAGATACGCAGTATTTT CASSQPYGPSGTDTQYF - TRBJ2-3 - TRBV5-5
TGTGCCAGCAGCGTAGGTAGTAGCGGGGGGCAAGAGACCCAGTACTTC CASSVGSSGGQETQYF few TRBJ2-5 TRBD2 TRBV9
TGTGCCAGCAGTGCAGTGTGGAGCGGGGCCTCCTACGAGCAGTACTTC CASSAVWSGASYEQYF - TRBJ2-7 TRBD2 TRBV2
TGTGCCAGCAGTGATCCCCGGGACAGGGGGCGCGGTGACTATGGCTACACCTTC CASSDPRDRGRGDYGYTF - TRBJ1-2 TRBD1 TRBV6-1
TGTGCCAGCAGCCGGCCCACAGGGGGCCACAATGAGCAGTTCTTC CASSRPTGGHNEQFF - TRBJ2-1 TRBD1 TRBV7-3
TGTGCCAGCAGCTTAGCGGGGGGGAGCGAGCAGTACTTC CASSLAGGSEQYF once TRBJ2-7 TRBD2 TRBV7-9